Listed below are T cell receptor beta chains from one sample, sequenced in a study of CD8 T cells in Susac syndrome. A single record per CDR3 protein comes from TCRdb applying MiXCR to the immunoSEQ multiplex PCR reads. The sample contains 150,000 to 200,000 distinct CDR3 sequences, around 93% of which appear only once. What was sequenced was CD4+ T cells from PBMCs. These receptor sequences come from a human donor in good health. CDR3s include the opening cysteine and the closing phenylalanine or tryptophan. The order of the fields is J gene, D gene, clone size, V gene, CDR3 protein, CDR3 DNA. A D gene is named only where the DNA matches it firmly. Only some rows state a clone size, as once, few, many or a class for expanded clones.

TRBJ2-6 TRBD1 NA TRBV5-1 CASSLGQGYSGANVLTF TGCGCCAGCAGCTTGGGACAGGGCTACTCTGGGGCCAACGTCCTGACTTTC
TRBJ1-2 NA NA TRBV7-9 CASGAGPLGYTF TGTGCCAGCGGGGCAGGACCGTTGGGCTACACCTTC
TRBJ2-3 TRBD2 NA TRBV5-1 CASSLELAEDTQYF TGCGCCAGCAGCTTGGAACTAGCGGAAGATACGCAGTATTTT
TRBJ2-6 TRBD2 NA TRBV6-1 CASVPPSGGSGANVLTF TGTGCCAGCGTCCCCCCTAGCGGGGGTTCTGGGGCCAACGTCCTGACTTTC
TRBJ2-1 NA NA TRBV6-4 CASSDSGESQFF TGTGCCAGCAGTGACTCGGGGGAATCGCAGTTCTTC
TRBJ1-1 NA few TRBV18 CASSSDSNTEAFF TGTGCCAGCTCATCGGACAGTAACACTGAAGCTTTCTTT
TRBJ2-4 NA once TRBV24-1 CATSGRGAHNIQYF TGTGCCACCAGTGGTAGGGGGGCGCACAACATTCAGTACTTC
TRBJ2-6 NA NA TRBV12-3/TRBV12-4 CASRTPSGGANVLTF TGTGCCAGCAGAACCCCCTCCGGAGGGGCCAACGTCCTGACTTTC
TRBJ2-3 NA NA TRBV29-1 CSVRPDDTQYF TGCAGCGTTCGACCCGATGATACGCAGTATTTT
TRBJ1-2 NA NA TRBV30 CAWSPGEGYTF TGTGCCTGGAGTCCAGGGGAAGGCTACACCTTC